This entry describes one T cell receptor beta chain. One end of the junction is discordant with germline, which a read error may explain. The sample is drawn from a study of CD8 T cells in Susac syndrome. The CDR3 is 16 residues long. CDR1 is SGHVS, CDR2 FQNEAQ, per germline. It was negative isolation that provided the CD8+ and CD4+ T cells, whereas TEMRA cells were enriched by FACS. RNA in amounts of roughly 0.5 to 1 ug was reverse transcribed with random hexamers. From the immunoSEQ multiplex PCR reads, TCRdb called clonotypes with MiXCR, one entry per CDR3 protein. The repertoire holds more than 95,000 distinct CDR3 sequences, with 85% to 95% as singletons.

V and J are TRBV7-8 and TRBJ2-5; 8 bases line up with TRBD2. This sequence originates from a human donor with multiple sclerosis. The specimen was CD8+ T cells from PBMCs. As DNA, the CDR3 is TGTGCCAGCAGTTTAGGGAGACTAGCGACCCAAGAGACCCAGTACTTC. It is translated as CASSLGRLATQETQYF.